This T cell receptor (beta chain) is drawn from a study of cytomegalovirus exposure and HLA in healthy donors. Of note for this clone: Its antigen is undetermined.

Study-level points and caveats: As a later analysis showed, a missense DCLRE1C variant was linked to trimming of TCR beta V- and J-genes.

V trimming: 8 bases; J trimming: 3 bases; junction bases outside the gene matches: 12. The CDR3 totals 15 residues. Germline values: CDR1 MNHNY, CDR2 SVGAGI (reference sequence). The PCR contained 60 Vbeta and 13 Jbeta primers. In the original processing: A follow-up analysis tallied about 80 million unique TCR beta chains, about 11 million shared. This table comes from immunoSEQ multiplex PCR, and its TCRdb copy is limited to in-frame clones, with some not included. D and trimming were read from the DNA, whereas the V and J calls and clone size are those reported in that table. The table records 120,000 or so clones, approximately 72% of them present only once.

V is TRBV6-6 and J is TRBJ1-1; the match to TRBD1 covers 7 bases. The receptor was derived from a woman in her 40s in good health and CMV-seropositive. Sequences were obtained from PBMCs. The CDR3 region is CASETSGQRDTEAFF. DNA of the CDR3: TGTGCCAGCGAGACCTCGGGACAGAGGGACACTGAAGCTTTCTTT.